Each of the 17 T cell receptor beta chains below was sequenced from the same sample in a study of blood T cell repertoires in COVID-19. The method was immunoSEQ multiplex PCR; TCRdb's version includes in-frame clones alone and lacks a portion of them. The data show 410,000 or so clones, 70% to 90% seen once. Sequenced material: peripheral blood. The receptors shown here come from a woman in her forties with COVID-19, enrolled during active disease.

The rearrangement uses TRBV3-1 (or the pseudogene TRBV3-2) and TRBJ2-3; 10 bases align to TRBD1. CDR1 is LGHDT and CDR2 is YNNKEL in the germline V gene (reference sequence). This CDR3 has 17 amino acids. The V segment lost 3 bases and the J segment 3 bases; nucleotides outside the gene matches: 9. CDR3 bases: TGTGCCAGCAGCCAGCACCGAGGGACAGGGGTGACAGATACGCAGTATTTT. Protein sequence: CASSQHRGTGVTDTQYF.

This chain uses TRBV14 with TRBJ1-1; 10 bases fit TRBD1. CDR3 length: 16 residues. Germline V lookup: CDR1 SGHDN, CDR2 FVKESK. J lost 5 bases, V lost 3 bases, and 9 bases had no gene match. The CDR3 bases are TGTGCCAGCAGCCAGAGACCGGGACAGGGGTGGACTGAAGCTTTCTTT. Encoded protein: CASSQRPGQGWTEAFF.

The CDR3 DNA is TGTGCCAGCTCACCTTCCGGGACAGGAGATACCTACGAGCAGTACTTC. Its protein product is CASSPSGTGDTYEQYF. The chain uses TRBV18 and TRBJ2-7; 8 positions agree with TRBD1. The CDR3 has 16 residues. Germline CDR1 KGHSH, CDR2 LQKENI. V lost 3 bases and J lost 2; bases outside the gene matches: 9.

This rearrangement joins TRBV6-2 or TRBV6-3 to TRBJ1-5; D gene uncertain. CDR3 size: 14 residues. Germline CDR1 reads MNHEY; CDR2 reads SVGEGT. V shed 2 bases and J shed 3 bases, with 8 bases lying between them. The CDR3 nucleotides are TGTGCCAGCAGTTACGAGGGCTCCAATCAGCCCCAGCATTTT. Amino acids: CASSYEGSNQPQHF.

This clone was seen a single time. Written as DNA, the CDR3 is TGTGCCAGCAGTTTAAGGGGAGGCGATGAGCAGTTCTTC. Translated, it gives CASSLRGGDEQFF. This chain connects TRBV27 to TRBJ2-1, with D perhaps matching TRBD2 (6 bases). There are 13 residues in the CDR3. The ends were cut back, 2 bases at V and 8 bases at J, with 10 bases in the middle. Germline V lookup: CDR1 MNHEY, CDR2 SMNVEV (reference sequence).

The rearrangement joins TRBV6-2 or TRBV6-3 to TRBJ2-7; 14 nucleotides line up with TRBD2. Germline loops: CDR1 MNHEY, CDR2 SVGEGT. V was clipped by 6 bases and J by 5 bases; unmatched bases: 21. The CDR3 contains 20 residues. The CDR3 reads CASSLRSGGTSGSRGHEQYF. The DNA of the CDR3 is TGTGCCAGCAGCCTAAGGTCGGGGGGGACTAGCGGGAGCCGAGGTCACGAGCAGTACTTC.

This clone has just one count. CDR3 nucleotide sequence: TGCGCCAGCAGCTCGTTACAGGGGGCCAACTATGGCTACACCTTC. Residues: CASSSLQGANYGYTF. The chain employs TRBV5-1 and TRBJ1-2, with 9 nucleotides matching TRBD1. CDR1 is SGHRS, CDR2 YFSETQ, per germline. Unmatched junction bases numbered 5, after V lost 3 bases and J lost 2 bases. The CDR3 sequence is 15 residues long.

The V call is TRBV29-1, the J call TRBJ2-1; 10 bases are shared with TRBD2. After removal of 3 bases from V and 3 bases from J, the junction contained 5 bases not matched to a gene. Germline V lookup: CDR1 SQVTM, CDR2 ANQGSEA. The CDR3 is 15 amino acids. CDR3 DNA sequence: TGCAGCGTTGATAGCGGGGGGCCTGTCTACAATGAGCAGTTCTTC. It is translated as CSVDSGGPVYNEQFF.

The rearrangement joins TRBV2 to TRBJ1-1, with unresolved D. The CDR3 contains 13 residues. V gave up 1 base and J gave up 9 bases, with 12 bases separating them. Germline CDR1 and CDR2: SNHLY and FYNNEI. CDR3 amino acids: CASSEDGLPQAFF. DNA for the CDR3: TGTGCCAGCAGTGAAGACGGACTGCCGCAAGCTTTCTTT.

This clone appeared a few times. V usage is TRBV6-5 and J usage is TRBJ1-2; D ambiguous. CDR1 and CDR2 (germline): MNHEY, SVGAGI. V was cut by 0 bases and J by 13 bases, with 18 bases left in between. The CDR3 totals 14 residues. The CDR3 DNA follows: TGTGCCAGCAGTTACTCGGGCAGAGGGAATCCAAGCACCTTC. Amino acids: CASSYSGRGNPSTF.

This clone was observed a single time. The V and J genes are TRBV19 and TRBJ2-1; 7 bases line up with TRBD2. The germline V gene has CDR1 LNHDA and CDR2 SQIVND (reference sequence). This CDR3 has 17 amino acids. J lost 2 bases, V lost 7 bases, and 14 bases had no gene match. The CDR3 DNA is TGTGCCAGTAAGTTTGAGCGGGGAGACTCGCCCTACAATGAGCAGTTCTTC. Encoded protein: CASKFERGDSPYNEQFF.

The chain uses TRBV6-5 and TRBJ2-6, with unresolved D. The length of the CDR3 is 14 residues. V was shortened by 6 bases and J by 4 bases, with 10 bases between the two germline ends. CDR1 and CDR2 (germline): MNHEY, SVGAGI. The CDR3 region has the DNA TGTGCCAGCAGGAATTTAGTGGGGGCCAACGTCCTGACTTTC. This encodes CASRNLVGANVLTF.

The CDR3 spells CASSLSPGQGGGNTIYF. The CDR3 DNA reads TGTGCCAGCAGCTTAAGTCCAGGCCAGGGAGGAGGAAACACCATATATTTT. This sequence joins TRBV7-2 and TRBJ1-3; the D gene is possibly TRBD1 (5 bases). The CDR3 runs to 17 residues. Germline assignment: CDR1 SGHTA and CDR2 FQGNSA. Trimming cost V 2 bases and J 4 bases, with 18 bases left between them.

The chain employs TRBV2 and TRBJ2-1; the D is unclear. This CDR3 is 13 amino acids long. V lost 1 base to trimming and J lost 3 bases, with 4 bases between them. Per germline, CDR1 SNHLY and CDR2 FYNNEI. The CDR3, as DNA: TGTGCCAGCAGTGAAGTATACTACAATGAGCAGTTCTTC. Amino acid sequence: CASSEVYYNEQFF. Full variable domain (remainder filled in from reference TRBV2 and TRBJ2-1): EPEVTQTPSHQVTQMGQEVILRCVPISNHLYFYWYRQILGQKVEFLVSFYNNEISEKSEIFDDQFSVERPDGSNFTLKIRSTKLEDSAMYFCASSEVYYNEQFFGPGTRLTVL.

The chain joins TRBV19 to TRBJ2-1; 7 nucleotides agree with TRBD1. From germline, CDR1 is LNHDA and CDR2 SQIVND (reference sequence). CDR3 length equals 14 residues. J gave up 3 bases and V 5 bases, and 4 bases lay outside the gene matches. CDR3 DNA: TGTGCCAGTAGTGTCACAGGGGACTACAATGAGCAGTTCTTC. It translates to CASSVTGDYNEQFF. Full variable domain (remainder filled in from reference TRBV19 and TRBJ2-1): DGGITQSPKYLFRKEGQNVTLSCEQNLNHDAMYWYRQDPGQGLRLIYYSQIVNDFQKGDIAEGYSVSREKKESFPLTVTSAQKNPTAFYLCASSVTGDYNEQFFGPGTRLTVL.

The rearrangement links TRBV6-4 to TRBJ2-3; D is perhaps TRBD1 (6 bases). The CDR3 runs 14 residues. The germline gives CDR1 MRHNA, CDR2 SNTAGT. The V gene lost 2 bases and the J gene lost 6 bases, with 12 bases spanning the gap. The DNA for the CDR3 is TGTGCCAGCAGTGACCTGACAGGCGGGGATACGCAGTATTTT. Translation gives CASSDLTGGDTQYF.

This chain joins TRBV5-5 and TRBJ2-5; 7 nucleotides agree with TRBD1. After removal of 2 bases from V and 5 bases from J, the junction contained 6 bases not matched to a gene. Germline V gene data show CDR1 as SGHKS and CDR2 as YYEKEE (reference sequence). The CDR3 length is 14 residues. The CDR3 sequence: CASSLRQGEETQYF. Written as DNA, the CDR3 is TGTGCCAGCAGCTTACGACAGGGTGAGGAGACCCAGTACTTC. Based on the CDR3 plus reference TRBV5-5 and TRBJ2-5, the full variable domain is DAGVTQSPTHLIKTRGQQVTLRCSPISGHKSVSWYQQVLGQGPQFIFQYYEKEERGRGNFPDRFSARQFPNYSSELNVNALLLGDSALYLCASSLRQGEETQYFGPGTRLLVL.